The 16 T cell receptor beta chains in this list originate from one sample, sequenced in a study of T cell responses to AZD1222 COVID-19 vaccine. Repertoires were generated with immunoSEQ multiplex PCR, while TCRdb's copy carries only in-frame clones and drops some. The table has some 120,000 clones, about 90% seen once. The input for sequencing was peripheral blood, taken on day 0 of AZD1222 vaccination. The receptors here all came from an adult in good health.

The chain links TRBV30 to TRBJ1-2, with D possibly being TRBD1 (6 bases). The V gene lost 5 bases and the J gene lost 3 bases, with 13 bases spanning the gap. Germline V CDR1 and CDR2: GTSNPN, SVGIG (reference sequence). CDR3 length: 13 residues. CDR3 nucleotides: TGTGCCTGGCTCTTCGGGACATACTATGGCTACACCTTC. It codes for CAWLFGTYYGYTF.

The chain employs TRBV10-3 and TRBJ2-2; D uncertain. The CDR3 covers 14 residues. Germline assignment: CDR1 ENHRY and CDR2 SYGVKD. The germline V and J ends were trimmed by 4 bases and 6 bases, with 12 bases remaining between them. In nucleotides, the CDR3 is TGTGCCATCAGTGGTCGAGAAGTCCCCGGGGAGCTGTTTTTT. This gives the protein CAISGREVPGELFF.

CDR3 region: CASSLTRGEQYF. The CDR3 region has the DNA TGTGCCAGCAGCCTTACCCGAGGGGAGCAGTACTTC. The V gene is TRBV11-2, the J gene TRBJ2-7; maybe TRBD2 (5 bases). V lost 5 bases and J 7 bases, leaving 12 bases between the germline ends. The CDR3 covers 12 residues. Germline CDR1 is SGHAT and CDR2 is FQNNGV.

Here the CDR3 reads CSVRAGTTYYEQYF. Written as DNA, the CDR3 is TGCAGCGTACGTGCCGGGACAACTTATTACGAGCAGTACTTC. The chain uses TRBV29-1 and TRBJ2-7; weak D call: TRBD1 (6 bases). Germline V gene sequence: CDR1 SQVTM, CDR2 ANQGSEA. Trimming pared 6 bases from V and 4 bases from J, leaving 19 bases between. CDR3 size: 14 residues.

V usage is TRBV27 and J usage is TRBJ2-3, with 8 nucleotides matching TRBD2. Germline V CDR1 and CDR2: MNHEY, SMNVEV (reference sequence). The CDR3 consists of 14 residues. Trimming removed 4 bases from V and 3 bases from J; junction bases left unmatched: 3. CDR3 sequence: CASSWTSRTDTQYF. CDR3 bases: TGTGCCAGCAGTTGGACTAGCCGGACAGATACGCAGTATTTT.

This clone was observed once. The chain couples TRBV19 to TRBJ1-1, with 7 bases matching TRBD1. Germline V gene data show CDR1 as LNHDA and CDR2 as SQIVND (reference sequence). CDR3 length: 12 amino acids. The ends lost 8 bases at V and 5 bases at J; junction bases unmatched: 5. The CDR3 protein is CASGPGQTEAFF. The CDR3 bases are TGTGCCAGTGGACCGGGACAGACTGAAGCTTTCTTT.

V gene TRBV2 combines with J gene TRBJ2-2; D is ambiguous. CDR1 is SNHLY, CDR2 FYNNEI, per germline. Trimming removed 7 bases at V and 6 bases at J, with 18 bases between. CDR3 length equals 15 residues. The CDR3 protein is CASTSGSKIPGELFF. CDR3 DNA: TGTGCCAGCACCTCCGGGTCCAAAATCCCCGGGGAGCTGTTTTTT.

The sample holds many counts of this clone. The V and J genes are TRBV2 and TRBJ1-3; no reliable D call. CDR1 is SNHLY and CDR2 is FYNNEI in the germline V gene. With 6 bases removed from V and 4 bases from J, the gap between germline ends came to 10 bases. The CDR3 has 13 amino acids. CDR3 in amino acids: CASSLNPGNTIYF. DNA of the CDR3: TGTGCCAGCAGCCTCAATCCGGGAAACACCATATATTTT.

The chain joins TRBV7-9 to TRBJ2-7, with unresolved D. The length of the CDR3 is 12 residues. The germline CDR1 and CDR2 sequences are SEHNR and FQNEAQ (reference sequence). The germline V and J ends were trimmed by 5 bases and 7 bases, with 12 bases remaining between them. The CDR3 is CASSLPDTEQYF. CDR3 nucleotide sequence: TGTGCCAGCAGCCTCCCCGACACTGAGCAGTACTTC. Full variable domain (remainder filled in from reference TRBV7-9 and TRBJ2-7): DTGVSQNPRHKITKRGQNVTFRCDPISEHNRLYWYRQTLGQGPEFLTYFQNEAQLEKSRLLSDRFSAERPKGSFSTLEIQRTEQGDSAMYLCASSLPDTEQYFGPGTRLTVT.

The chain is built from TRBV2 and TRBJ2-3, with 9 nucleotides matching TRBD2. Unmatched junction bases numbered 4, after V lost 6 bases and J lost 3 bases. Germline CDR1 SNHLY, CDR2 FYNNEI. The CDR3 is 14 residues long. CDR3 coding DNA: TGTGCCAGCAGACGACTAGCGGCGACAGATACGCAGTATTTT. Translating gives CASRRLAATDTQYF. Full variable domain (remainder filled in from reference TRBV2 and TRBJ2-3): EPEVTQTPSHQVTQMGQEVILRCVPISNHLYFYWYRQILGQKVEFLVSFYNNEISEKSEIFDDQFSVERPDGSNFTLKIRSTKLEDSAMYFCASRRLAATDTQYFGPGTRLTVL.

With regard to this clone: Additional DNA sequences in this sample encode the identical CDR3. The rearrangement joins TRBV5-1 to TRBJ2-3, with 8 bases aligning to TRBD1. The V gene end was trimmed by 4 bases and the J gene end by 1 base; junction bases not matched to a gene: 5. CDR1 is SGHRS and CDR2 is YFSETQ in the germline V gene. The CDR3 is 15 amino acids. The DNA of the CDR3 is TGCGCCAGCAGCCAGACAGGGGTTGGCACAGATACGCAGTATTTT. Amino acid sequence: CASSQTGVGTDTQYF.

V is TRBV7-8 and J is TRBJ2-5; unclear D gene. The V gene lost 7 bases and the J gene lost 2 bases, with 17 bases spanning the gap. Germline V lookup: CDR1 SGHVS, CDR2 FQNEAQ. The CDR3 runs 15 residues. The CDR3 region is CASTRTAGRQETQYF. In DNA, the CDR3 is TGTGCCAGCACCCGCACGGCTGGGCGGCAAGAGACCCAGTACTTC.

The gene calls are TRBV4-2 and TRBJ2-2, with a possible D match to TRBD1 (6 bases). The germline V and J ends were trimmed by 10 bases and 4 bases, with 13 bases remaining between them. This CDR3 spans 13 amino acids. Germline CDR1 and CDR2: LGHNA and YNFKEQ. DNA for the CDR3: TGTGCCACTCTATGGACAGCCACCGGGGAGCTGTTTTTT. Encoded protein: CATLWTATGELFF.

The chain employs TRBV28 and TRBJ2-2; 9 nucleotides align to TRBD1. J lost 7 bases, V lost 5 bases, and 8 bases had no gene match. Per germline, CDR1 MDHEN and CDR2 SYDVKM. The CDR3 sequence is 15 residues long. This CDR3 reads CASSLRDRADGELFF. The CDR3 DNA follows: TGTGCCAGCAGTCTCCGGGACAGGGCTGACGGGGAGCTGTTTTTT.

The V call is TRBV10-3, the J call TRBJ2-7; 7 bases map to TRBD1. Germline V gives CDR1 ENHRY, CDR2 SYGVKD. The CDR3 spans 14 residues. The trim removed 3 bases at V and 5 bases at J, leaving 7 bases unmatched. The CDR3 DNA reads TGTGCCATCAGTGATCGACAGGGTGGGAACGAGCAGTACTTC. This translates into CAISDRQGGNEQYF.

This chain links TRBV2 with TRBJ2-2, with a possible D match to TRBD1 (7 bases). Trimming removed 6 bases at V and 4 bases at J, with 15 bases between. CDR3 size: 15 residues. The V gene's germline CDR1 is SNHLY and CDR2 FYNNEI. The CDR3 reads CASSPRGAPTGELFF. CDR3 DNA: TGTGCCAGCAGCCCCAGGGGGGCCCCCACCGGGGAGCTGTTTTTT.